Presented here are 17 T cell receptor beta chains from one specimen sequenced in a study of shared clonotypes between healthy human individuals. Method: immunoSEQ multiplex PCR; TCRdb's copy keeps in-frame clones and lacks some. The data contain roughly 890,000 clones, roughly 92% of them singletons. CD8 cells classed as naive were CD45RO-negative and positively selected for CCR7, excluding terminally differentiated effector memory CD45RA+ cells. Sequenced input: naive CD8+ T cells sorted from blood. The receptors shown here come from a man aged 30 to 45 in good health.

V and J are TRBV2 and TRBJ1-1, with TRBD1 as a possible D gene (6 bases). Trimming removed 4 bases from V and 0 bases from J, with 9 bases in between. The CDR3 contains 14 residues. The germline V gene has CDR1 SNHLY and CDR2 FYNNEI. The CDR3 protein is CASSVDSMNTEAFF. The CDR3 region has the DNA TGTGCCAGCAGTGTGGACAGCATGAACACTGAAGCTTTCTTT.

The chain is built from TRBV11-2 and TRBJ2-2, with D possibly matching TRBD2 (6 bases). With 3 bases removed from V and 0 bases from J, the gap between germline ends came to 20 bases. CDR1 and CDR2 from the germline V gene are SGHAT and FQNNGV. The CDR3 extends over 19 amino acids. CDR3 in amino acids: CASSFANGLTISNTGELFF. The CDR3 nucleotides read TGTGCCAGCAGCTTCGCGAACGGACTAACTATTTCGAACACCGGGGAGCTGTTTTTT.

This clone appeared a single time. V and J are TRBV9 and TRBJ2-5; TRBD1 matches at 10 bases. The germline V gene encodes CDR1 SGDLS and CDR2 YYNGEE. The CDR3 covers 15 residues. Losses at the gene ends were 0 bases for V and 2 bases for J; bases not matched to a gene: 1. The CDR3 sequence: CASSVGTGGQETQYF. The CDR3 bases are TGTGCCAGCAGCGTAGGGACAGGGGGGCAAGAGACCCAGTACTTC. The entire variable domain, with the rest obtained from reference TRBV9 and TRBJ2-5, is as follows: DSGVTQTPKHLITATGQRVTLRCSPRSGDLSVYWYQQSLDQGLQFLIQYYNGEERAKGNILERFSAQQFPDLHSELNLSSLELGDSALYFCASSVGTGGQETQYFGPGTRLLVL.

V usage is TRBV27 and J usage is TRBJ1-2; D might be TRBD1 (5 bases). Trimming pared 0 bases from V and 4 bases from J, leaving 12 bases between. CDR3 length: 15 amino acids. The germline V gene encodes CDR1 MNHEY and CDR2 SMNVEV (reference sequence). The CDR3 sequence is CASSLSDTSFYGYTF. CDR3 in DNA: TGTGCCAGCAGTTTATCGGACACGAGTTTCTATGGCTACACCTTC.

This clone was observed once. This sample includes further DNA sequences coding for the same CDR3. In DNA form, the CDR3 reads TGTGCCAGCAGCTTAGCTAGCGGGGGAACCTACGAGCAGTACTTC. As protein: CASSLASGGTYEQYF. V gene TRBV7-9 combines with J gene TRBJ2-7, with 9 positions matching TRBD2. CDR1 and CDR2 (germline): SEHNR, FQNEAQ (reference sequence). Trimming at V came to 0 bases and at J to 2 bases, leaving 2 bases not matched to a gene. The CDR3 has 15 amino acids.

The chain combines TRBV28 with TRBJ1-5; TRBD1 is a possible D gene (6 bases). The V and J ends lost 7 bases and 4 bases respectively, with 17 bases between them. The CDR3 consists of 15 residues. The germline V gene encodes CDR1 MDHEN and CDR2 SYDVKM. CDR3 coding DNA: TGTGCCAGCACTGGGACAATGCTGGGGAATCAGCCCCAGCATTTT. This encodes CASTGTMLGNQPQHF.

This rearrangement joins TRBV27 to TRBJ2-7; 7 positions match TRBD1. CDR3 size: 15 residues. Unmatched junction bases numbered 7, after V lost 2 bases and J lost 3 bases. Germline V gene data show CDR1 as MNHEY and CDR2 as SMNVEV (reference sequence). CDR3 sequence: CASSLATGVNYEQYF. CDR3 coding DNA: TGTGCCAGCAGTTTAGCCACAGGGGTGAACTACGAGCAGTACTTC.

The rearrangement uses TRBV27 and TRBJ1-4, with D possibly being TRBD1 (6 bases). Looked up from germline, CDR1 is MNHEY and CDR2 is SMNVEV (reference sequence). Trimming removed 5 bases from V and 11 bases from J, with 21 bases in between. The CDR3 is made up of 15 amino acids. The CDR3 protein is CASSRGAGAWEKLFF. The CDR3 DNA follows: TGTGCCAGCAGTCGGGGCGCGGGGGCGTGGGAGAAACTGTTTTTT. Full variable domain (remainder filled in from reference TRBV27 and TRBJ1-4): EAQVTQNPRYLITVTGKKLTVTCSQNMNHEYMSWYRQDPGLGLRQIYYSMNVEVTDKGDVPEGYKVSRKEKRNFPLILESPSPNQTSLYFCASSRGAGAWEKLFFGSGTQLSVL.

V and J are TRBV28 and TRBJ2-7; D may match TRBD1 or TRBD2 (6 bases each). This CDR3 comprises 13 residues. CDR1 MDHEN and CDR2 SYDVKM come from the germline V gene. Trimming took 7 bases from V and 2 from J, leaving 12 bases between them. DNA for the CDR3: TGTGCCAGCACCGCGGAGGGGGCCTACGAGCAGTACTTC. Its translation is CASTAEGAYEQYF.

The V gene is TRBV7-8, the J gene TRBJ2-1; 8 nucleotides align to TRBD2. Germline V gene sequence: CDR1 SGHVS, CDR2 FQNEAQ. V shed 5 bases and J 5 bases; nucleotides not matched to a gene: 8. The CDR3 covers 15 residues. CDR3 sequence reads: CASSPALLADNEQFF. The DNA for the CDR3 is TGTGCCAGCAGCCCGGCCTTACTAGCGGACAATGAGCAGTTCTTC.

This clone was seen a single time. The rearrangement joins TRBV5-1 to TRBJ2-7; D might be TRBD1 (5 bases). The CDR3 consists of 22 residues. The germline CDR1 and CDR2 sequences are SGHRS and YFSETQ. Trimming removed 0 bases from V and 3 bases from J, with 34 bases in between. CDR3 in amino acids: CASSLDSSRGYLKTEGVYEQYF. CDR3 coding DNA: TGCGCCAGCAGCTTGGATAGTAGTAGGGGCTACCTAAAAACCGAAGGAGTCTACGAGCAGTACTTC.

The chain joins TRBV9 to TRBJ2-1, with a weak D call TRBD2 (6 bases). The V gene's germline CDR1 is SGDLS and CDR2 YYNGEE. V lost 6 bases and J 2 bases, leaving 15 bases between the germline ends. CDR3 size: 15 residues. Written as DNA, the CDR3 is TGTGCCAGCACACCTGGGGACTCGGCCTACAATGAGCAGTTCTTC. Translation gives CASTPGDSAYNEQFF. Variable domain in full (rest from reference TRBV9 and TRBJ2-1): DSGVTQTPKHLITATGQRVTLRCSPRSGDLSVYWYQQSLDQGLQFLIQYYNGEERAKGNILERFSAQQFPDLHSELNLSSLELGDSALYFCASTPGDSAYNEQFFGPGTRLTVL.

The genes are TRBV5-4 and TRBJ2-5, with 9 bases lining up with TRBD1. Losses at the gene ends were 0 bases for V and 6 bases for J; bases not matched to a gene: 6. This CDR3 is built from 15 residues. The germline V gene encodes CDR1 SGHNT and CDR2 YYREEE (reference sequence). CDR3 nucleotides: TGTGCCAGCAGCTTGGACAGGGGGCGCCCGAAGACCCAGTACTTC. As protein: CASSLDRGRPKTQYF.

The chain joins TRBV4-1 to TRBJ2-7; D perhaps matches TRBD2 (5 bases). Deletions cut 3 bases from V and 3 bases from J, with 15 bases between. The CDR3 is 15 residues long. Germline loops: CDR1 MGHRA, CDR2 YSYEKL. CDR3 nucleotide sequence: TGCGCCAGCAGCCATATCGCCGGGGAATACTACGAGCAGTACTTC. Its protein product is CASSHIAGEYYEQYF.

The chain employs TRBV29-1 and TRBJ2-3, with 7 bases that match TRBD2. Germline assignment: CDR1 SQVTM and CDR2 ANQGSEA. J was trimmed by 0 bases and V by 4 bases; bases with no gene match: 7. CDR3 length: 15 amino acids. The CDR3 reads CSVGLAGTSTDTQYF. CDR3 coding DNA: TGCAGCGTTGGGTTAGCGGGCACTAGCACAGATACGCAGTATTTT.

V usage is TRBV5-1 and J usage is TRBJ1-1; D is uncertain. Germline-derived CDR1 and CDR2 are SGHRS and YFSETQ. The CDR3 has 13 residues. Trimming took 0 bases from V and 2 from J, leaving 5 bases between them. CDR3 amino acids: CASSLGSNTEAFF. DNA of the CDR3: TGCGCCAGCAGCTTGGGCTCTAACACTGAAGCTTTCTTT.

The chain is built from TRBV29-1 and TRBJ2-3; D not resolved. Looked up from germline, CDR1 is SQVTM and CDR2 is ANQGSEA. CDR3 size: 13 residues. V lost 1 base and J lost 3, with 8 bases in between. The CDR3 DNA sequence: TGCAGCGTTGAAGCGGGTGGGACAGATACGCAGTATTTT. Encoded protein: CSVEAGGTDTQYF.